Sequencing of this T cell receptor beta chain was carried out in a study of beta chain features in type 1 diabetes. Study background: Cells sorted and examined across all samples totaled approximately 100,000,000. Study-level results: Shorter TCRB CDR3s, moderately but significantly so, were found in Type 1 diabetes patients in all four CD4+ subsets. The influence of HLA type on TCRB rearrangement stayed undetermined. Within the patient group, naive, central memory and Treg TCRB repertoires appeared more similar to each other than within healthy donors.

This clone appeared a few times. Its antigen is currently unknown. Sequenced material consisted of expressed TCRB transcripts (all of the isolated RNA was reverse transcribed). Sequencing was performed with immunoSEQ multiplex PCR; in TCRdb, only in-frame clones are kept and a portion is missing. Counted here are around 140,000 clones, approximately 9% occurring once; the ten biggest clones make up 0.65% to 0.75%. The CDR3 covers 14 residues. Germline lookup yields CDR1 SGHRS and CDR2 YFSETQ. V lost 4 bases and J 8 bases, leaving 16 bases between the germline ends. The chain uses TRBV5-1 and TRBJ2-1; possibly TRBD2 for D (7 bases). This clonotype originated in a man aged 30-40 years with type 1 diabetes. Sequencing input: central memory CD4+ T cells from blood. CDR3 sequence reads: CASSRGASSYEQFF. The CDR3 region has the DNA TGCGCCAGCAGCCGGGGGGCTAGCAGCTATGAGCAGTTCTTC. Full variable domain (remainder filled in from reference TRBV5-1 and TRBJ2-1): KAGVTQTPRYLIKTRGQQVTLSCSPISGHRSVSWYQQTPGQGLQFLFEYFSETQRNKGNFPGRFSGRQFSNSRSEMNVSTLELGDSALYLCASSRGASSYEQFFGPGTRLTVL.